The rows below give T cell receptor beta chains drawn from one sample of a study of blood T cell repertoires in COVID-19. Sequenced by immunoSEQ multiplex PCR; TCRdb stores in-frame clones only, minus some. The table includes 310,000 or so clones, about 90% detected once. The sample consisted of peripheral blood. The receptor set was obtained from a woman in her 30s who had recovered from COVID-19. Both conserved end residues are part of each CDR3. D genes are given only for firm matches. Not every row has a clone size; where given, it reads once, few, many or a size class.

J | D | V | size | length | DNA | CDR3
TRBJ2-7 | TRBD2 | TRBV7-9 | once | 17 | TGTGCCAGCAGCTCGGTTGGACTAGCGGGATTCGGGTACGAGCAGTACTTC | CASSSVGLAGFGYEQYF
TRBJ2-2 | TRBD1 | TRBV9 | few | 16 | TGTGCCAGCAGCGTTACAGGGGGCGCAGGAACCGGGGAGCTGTTTTTT | CASSVTGGAGTGELFF
TRBJ1-3 | - | TRBV28 | - | 14 | TGTGCCAGCAAAGACAGGACTCTAGGAAACACCATATATTTT | CASKDRTLGNTIYF
TRBJ2-5 | TRBD1 | TRBV7-9 | - | 16 | TGTGCCAGCAGCTTAGGGGACAGGGGTACAATAGAGACCCAGTACTTC | CASSLGDRGTIETQYF
TRBJ2-1 | TRBD2 | TRBV7-2 | - | 15 | TGTGCCAGCAGACGACTAGCGGGAGGGCGCAATGAGCAGTTCTTC | CASRRLAGGRNEQFF
TRBJ1-4 | TRBD1 | TRBV28 | few | 15 | TGTGCCAGCAGGGAGCCGGGACAGGGACGAGAAAAACTGTTTTTT | CASREPGQGREKLFF
TRBJ2-2 | TRBD2 | TRBV7-2 | - | 16 | TGTGCCAGCAGCTTAGTAGGCGGGAGGGCAGGAGGGGAGCTGTTTTTT | CASSLVGGRAGGELFF
TRBJ2-7 | TRBD1 | TRBV7-2 | - | 16 | TGTGCCAGCAGCGCATCCCGGGACAGCCATACCTACGAGCAGTACTTC | CASSASRDSHTYEQYF
TRBJ2-1 | TRBD2 | TRBV6-5 | - | 15 | TGTGCCAGCGCCCGATCGACTAGCGCCTGGAATGAGCAGTTCTTC | CASARSTSAWNEQFF
TRBJ1-6 | - | TRBV5-5 | - | 18 | TGTGCCAGCAGCAGGTCTGACAGTTCTAGCTCCTATAATTCACCCCTCCACTTT | CASSRSDSSSSYNSPLHF
TRBJ1-5 | - | TRBV11-2 | - | 16 | TGTGCCAGCAGCTTAATTAGGGGGTCGCGCAATCAGCCCCAGCATTTT | CASSLIRGSRNQPQHF
TRBJ1-1 | TRBD1 | TRBV28 | - | 12 | TGTGCCAGCAGCAGGGGGACCACTGAAGCTTTCTTT | CASSRGTTEAFF
TRBJ2-2 | TRBD2 | TRBV5-4 | - | 17 | TGTGCCAGCAGCTTGGGGCTAGCGGGAGGGACCGCCGGGGAGCTGTTTTTT | CASSLGLAGGTAGELFF
TRBJ2-1 | TRBD2 | TRBV7-9 | - | 17 | TGTGCCAGCAGCTTCGACCCCTTCGGGAGGACACAGAATGAGCAGTTCTTC | CASSFDPFGRTQNEQFF
TRBJ1-5 | - | TRBV6-5 | - | 15 | TGTGCCAGCAGTAAACAGGGATCCGAATATCAGCCCCAGCATTTT | CASSKQGSEYQPQHF
TRBJ2-7 | - | TRBV18 | - | 14 | TGTGCCAGCTCACCATTAGGGGCGCAGTACGAGCAGTACTTC | CASSPLGAQYEQYF
TRBJ2-1 | TRBD2 | TRBV11-3 | - | 17 | TGTGCCAGCAGCTTAGGACTAGCGGGAGTTTCCTACAATGAGCAGTTCTTC | CASSLGLAGVSYNEQFF
TRBJ1-6 | - | TRBV6-5 | - | 14 | TGTGCCAGCCGCCGGACTGCCTATAATTCACCCCTCCACTTT | CASRRTAYNSPLHF
TRBJ2-3 | TRBD2 | TRBV9 | - | 15 | TGTGCCAGCAGCCTCGGACTAGCGAGCACAGATACGCAGTATTTT | CASSLGLASTDTQYF
TRBJ2-1 | - | TRBV15 | - | 13 | TGTGCCACCAGCGGGGGCATTCACAATGAGCAGTTCTTC | CATSGGIHNEQFF
TRBJ2-7 | - | TRBV21-1 | - | 15 | TGTGCCAGCAGCAAATTAGGAGCGATCTCCTACGAGCAGTACTTC | CASSKLGAISYEQYF
TRBJ1-5 | TRBD1 | TRBV30 | - | 17 | TGTGCCTGGAGTGGATCCAAAAAGGGGGCGGGCAATCAGCCCCAGCATTTT | CAWSGSKKGAGNQPQHF
TRBJ1-2 | - | TRBV15 | - | 16 | TGTGCCACCAGCAGAGATCTAGGGGGGGCAAACTATGGCTACACCTTC | CATSRDLGGANYGYTF
TRBJ2-7 | - | TRBV29-1 | - | 14 | TGCAGCGTTGTCCGGACTTTGAGCTCCTACGAGCAGTACTTC | CSVVRTLSSYEQYF
TRBJ1-6 | - | TRBV28 | - | 15 | TGTGCCAGCAGTTTGGTGCGTCTAAGAAATTCACCCCTCCACTTT | CASSLVRLRNSPLHF
TRBJ2-1 | TRBD2 | TRBV7-8 | - | 14 | TGTGCCAGCAGCTCAGGACTAGCGAGGAATGAGCAGTTCTTC | CASSSGLARNEQFF
TRBJ1-5 | - | TRBV13 | few | 14 | TGTGCCAGCAGCTTAGGCCCGGGAAATCAGCCCCAGCATTTT | CASSLGPGNQPQHF
TRBJ1-3 | - | TRBV21-1 | - | 19 | TGTGCCAGCAGCAAGAGGGGAACAGGGGCGGTAAGCTCTGGAAACACCATATATTTT | CASSKRGTGAVSSGNTIYF
TRBJ2-4 | TRBD2 | TRBV28 | - | 14 | TGTGCCAGCACCTCTTCGACGGGAGGCAACATTCAGTACTTC | CASTSSTGGNIQYF
TRBJ2-7 | - | TRBV9 | - | 14 | TGTGCCAGCAGCCCGACAACGGGGGAGTACGAGCAGTACTTC | CASSPTTGEYEQYF
TRBJ1-6 | TRBD1 | TRBV2 | - | 18 | TGTGCCAGCAGTTCGGACAGGCGCCCGAGCTCCTATAATTCACCCCTCCACTTT | CASSSDRRPSSYNSPLHF
TRBJ2-1 | - | TRBV3-1/TRBV3-2 | - | 15 | TGTGCCAGCAGCCAAGTGTGGGGCCAATACAATGAGCAGTTCTTC | CASSQVWGQYNEQFF
TRBJ1-2 | - | TRBV5-1 | - | 15 | TGCGCCAGCAGCCTCGGGACAACTGGGGACTATGGCTACACCTTC | CASSLGTTGDYGYTF
TRBJ2-3 | TRBD2 | TRBV2 | - | 15 | TGTGCCAGCAGGGCAGGGACTATAGGCACAGATACGCAGTATTTT | CASRAGTIGTDTQYF
TRBJ1-6 | - | TRBV20-1 | - | 18 | TGCAGTGCTAGTAAGGAGGGGCGAGGGCCTATAAATAATTCACCCCTCCACTTT | CSASKEGRGPINNSPLHF
TRBJ1-5 | - | TRBV2 | once | 15 | TGTGCCAGCAGCCGGCGGGGAGATAGCAATCAGCCCCAGCATTTT | CASSRRGDSNQPQHF
TRBJ2-7 | TRBD1 | TRBV4-2 | few | 15 | TGTGCCAGCAGCCAGGAGACAGGGGGCTTTTACGAGCAGTACTTC | CASSQETGGFYEQYF
TRBJ1-3 | - | TRBV7-2 | - | 13 | TGTGCCAGCACGAGCGGCTCTGGAAACACCATATATTTT | CASTSGSGNTIYF
TRBJ2-7 | TRBD1 | TRBV27 | - | 15 | TGTGCCAGCAGTTTCAGAGGGACAGGGGCCGGAGAGCAGTACTTC | CASSFRGTGAGEQYF
TRBJ1-6 | TRBD1 | TRBV28 | - | 17 | TGTGCCAGCGCGATAGGGGCAGGATGGCAGGGGGGTGAGACCCTCCACTTT | CASAIGAGWQGGETLHF
TRBJ2-7 | TRBD1 | TRBV5-8 | - | 15 | TGTGCCAGCAGCTTGCTTAGGGACAGGGGTTACGAGCAGTACTTC | CASSLLRDRGYEQYF
TRBJ1-1 | TRBD1 | TRBV10-1 | - | 13 | TGCGCCAGTCGACAGGGGAAGAACACTGAAGCTTTCTTT | CASRQGKNTEAFF
TRBJ2-7 | TRBD1 | TRBV27 | - | 15 | TGTGCCAGCAGTTTATCGACAGGGGGCTGGTACGAGCAGTACTTC | CASSLSTGGWYEQYF
TRBJ1-1 | TRBD1 | TRBV13 | - | 12 | TGTGCCAGCAGCGGACTACAGGGGGGAGCTTTCTTT | CASSGLQGGAFF
TRBJ1-3 | - | TRBV9 | - | 13 | TGTGCCAGCAGCGTAGACAGCGGAAACACCATATATTTT | CASSVDSGNTIYF
TRBJ2-5 | - | TRBV2 | - | 14 | TGTGCCAGCAGAGAAGGGGGCGGGGGAGAGACCCAGTACTTC | CASREGGGGETQYF
TRBJ1-1 | - | TRBV19 | - | 14 | TGTGCCAGTAACTCGCGAGTGATGAACACTGAAGCTTTCTTT | CASNSRVMNTEAFF
TRBJ1-2 | TRBD1 | TRBV19 | once | 13 | TGTGCCAGTAGTATTGGACAGGGCTCTGGCTACACCTTC | CASSIGQGSGYTF
TRBJ2-5 | TRBD2 | TRBV13 | once | 17 | TGTGCCAGCAGCTCCTGGGGGGCGGGAGGGGTTGAGGAGACCCAGTACTTC | CASSSWGAGGVEETQYF
TRBJ1-2 | - | TRBV19 | - | 13 | TGTGCCAGTAGTAGCGGGATAGCCTATGGCTACACCTTC | CASSSGIAYGYTF
TRBJ2-7 | TRBD1 | TRBV27 | - | 16 | TGTGCCAGCAGTTTTCGCGGGACAGGAAACCCCTACGAGCAGTACTTC | CASSFRGTGNPYEQYF
TRBJ1-2 | TRBD1 | TRBV5-1 | - | 15 | TGCGCCAGCAGCCACATAGGACAGGGGGTCTATGGCTACACCTTC | CASSHIGQGVYGYTF
TRBJ2-3 | - | TRBV11-2 | - | 13 | TGTGCCAGCAGCTTAGTTGGCGGCCCGGGGCAGTATTTT | CASSLVGGPGQYF